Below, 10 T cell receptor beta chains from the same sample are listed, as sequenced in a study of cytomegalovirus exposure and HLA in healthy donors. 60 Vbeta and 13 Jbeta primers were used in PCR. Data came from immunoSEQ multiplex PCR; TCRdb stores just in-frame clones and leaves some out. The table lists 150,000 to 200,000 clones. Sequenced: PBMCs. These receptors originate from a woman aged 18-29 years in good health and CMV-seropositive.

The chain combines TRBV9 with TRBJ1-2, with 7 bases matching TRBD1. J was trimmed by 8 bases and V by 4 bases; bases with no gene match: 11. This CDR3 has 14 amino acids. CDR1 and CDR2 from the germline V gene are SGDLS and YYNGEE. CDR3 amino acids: CASSNRDSGWGYTF. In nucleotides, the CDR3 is TGTGCCAGCAGCAACCGGGACAGTGGCTGGGGCTACACCTTC.

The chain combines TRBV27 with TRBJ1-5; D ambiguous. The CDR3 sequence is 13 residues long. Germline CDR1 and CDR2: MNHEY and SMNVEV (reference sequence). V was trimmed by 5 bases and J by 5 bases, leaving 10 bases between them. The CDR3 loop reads CASSPYQDQPQHF. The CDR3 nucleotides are TGTGCCAGCAGTCCCTACCAGGATCAGCCCCAGCATTTT.

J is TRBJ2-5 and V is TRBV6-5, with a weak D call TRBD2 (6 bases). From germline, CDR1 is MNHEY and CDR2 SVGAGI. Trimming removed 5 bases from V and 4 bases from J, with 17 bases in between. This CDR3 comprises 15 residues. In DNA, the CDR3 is TGTGCCAGCAGTGCGGGCGCCTTGGGGGGAGAGACCCAGTACTTC. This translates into CASSAGALGGETQYF.

CDR3: CASSPGGHQETQYF. In DNA, the CDR3 is TGTGCCAGCAGTCCGGGGGGGCACCAAGAGACCCAGTACTTC. V usage is TRBV28 and J usage is TRBJ2-5; 8 nucleotides agree with TRBD2. CDR1 and CDR2 (germline): MDHEN, SYDVKM. The CDR3 extends over 14 amino acids. Trimming at V came to 5 bases and at J to 0 bases, leaving 2 bases not matched to a gene.

In nucleotides, the CDR3 is TGTGCCAGCAGTTACCAGGGCGGGGTTCGATCACCCCTCCACTTT. Translation: CASSYQGGVRSPLHF. The V gene is TRBV6-5, the J gene TRBJ1-6; possibly TRBD1 for D (5 bases). V gave up 2 bases and J gave up 10 bases, with 15 bases separating them. The CDR3 has 15 amino acids. In germline, CDR1 is MNHEY, CDR2 SVGAGI.

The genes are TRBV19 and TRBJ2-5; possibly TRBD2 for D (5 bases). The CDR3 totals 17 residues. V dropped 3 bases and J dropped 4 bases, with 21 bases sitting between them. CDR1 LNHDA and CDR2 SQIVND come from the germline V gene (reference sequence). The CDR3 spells CASSIPRGKGRAETQYF. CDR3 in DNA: TGTGCCAGTAGTATCCCCCGAGGGAAGGGAAGGGCAGAGACCCAGTACTTC.

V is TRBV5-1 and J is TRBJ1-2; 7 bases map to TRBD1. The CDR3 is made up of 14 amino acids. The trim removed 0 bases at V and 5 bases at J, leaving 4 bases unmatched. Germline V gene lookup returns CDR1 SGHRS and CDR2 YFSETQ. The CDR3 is CASSLGGQLYGYTF. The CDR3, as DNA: TGCGCCAGCAGCTTGGGGGGACAGCTGTATGGCTACACCTTC.

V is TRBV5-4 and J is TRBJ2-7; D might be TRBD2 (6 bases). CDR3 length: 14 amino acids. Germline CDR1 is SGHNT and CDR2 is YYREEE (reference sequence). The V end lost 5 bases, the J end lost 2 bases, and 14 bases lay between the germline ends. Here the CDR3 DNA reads TGTGCCAGCAGTTATTGGCGGGAACCCTACGAGCAGTACTTC. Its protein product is CASSYWREPYEQYF.

The CDR3 protein is CASGLELAGAYEQYF. In DNA, the CDR3 is TGTGCCAGCGGTCTAGAACTAGCGGGAGCTTACGAGCAGTACTTC. The V and J genes are TRBV4-2 and TRBJ2-7; 11 bases align to TRBD2. This CDR3 has 15 residues. In germline, CDR1 is LGHNA, CDR2 YNFKEQ. The trim removed 8 bases at V and 4 bases at J, leaving 10 bases unmatched.

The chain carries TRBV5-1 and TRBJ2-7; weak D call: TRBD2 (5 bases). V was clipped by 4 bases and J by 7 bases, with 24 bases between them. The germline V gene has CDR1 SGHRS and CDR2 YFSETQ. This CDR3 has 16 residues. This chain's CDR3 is CASSPLEATKSGEQYF. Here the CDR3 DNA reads TGCGCCAGCAGCCCCCTAGAGGCTACAAAGTCGGGAGAGCAGTACTTC. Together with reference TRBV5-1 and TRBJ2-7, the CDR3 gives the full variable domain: KAGVTQTPRYLIKTRGQQVTLSCSPISGHRSVSWYQQTPGQGLQFLFEYFSETQRNKGNFPGRFSGRQFSNSRSEMNVSTLELGDSALYLCASSPLEATKSGEQYFGPGTRLTVT.